This TCR beta chain was obtained from a study of T cell responses to AZD1222 COVID-19 vaccine. The V end lost 2 bases, the J end lost 0 bases, and 10 bases lay between the germline ends. The germline CDR1 and CDR2 sequences are MGHDK and SYGVNS. CDR3 length: 15 residues. Concerning this clone itself: Its antigen is not identified.

Study outcomes and limitations: Seropositivity was recorded at baseline in only 6 or 7 AZD1222 recipients. Researchers report vaccine-associated CD4 TCRs spanning spike, with dominance at 160-218 and 743-854.

The method was immunoSEQ multiplex PCR; TCRdb's version includes in-frame clones alone and lacks a portion of them. The table lists some 120,000 clones, 90% to 95% of them singletons, with approximately 3.1% in the top ten. This TCR was sampled from an adult in good health. This specimen was peripheral blood, taken on day 0 of AZD1222 vaccination. The chain combines TRBV25-1 with TRBJ2-5; D is unresolved. CDR3 in amino acids: CASSEKLKYQETQYF. As DNA, the CDR3 is TGTGCCAGCAGTGAAAAATTGAAGTACCAAGAGACCCAGTACTTC.